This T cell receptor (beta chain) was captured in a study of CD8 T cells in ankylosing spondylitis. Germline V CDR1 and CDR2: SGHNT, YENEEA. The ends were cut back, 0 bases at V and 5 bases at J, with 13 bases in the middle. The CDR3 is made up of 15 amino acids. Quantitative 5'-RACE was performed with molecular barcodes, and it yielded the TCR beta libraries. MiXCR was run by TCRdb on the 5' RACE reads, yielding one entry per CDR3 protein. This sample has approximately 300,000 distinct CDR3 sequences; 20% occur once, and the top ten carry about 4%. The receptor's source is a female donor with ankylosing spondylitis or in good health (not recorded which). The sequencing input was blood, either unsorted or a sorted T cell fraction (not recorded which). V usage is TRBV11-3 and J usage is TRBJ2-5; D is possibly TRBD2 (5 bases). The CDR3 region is CASSLDAGSGETQYF. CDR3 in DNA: TGTGCCAGCAGCTTAGACGCAGGCTCGGGGGAGACCCAGTACTTC. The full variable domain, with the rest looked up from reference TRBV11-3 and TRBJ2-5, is EAGVVQSPRYKIIEKKQPVAFWCNPISGHNTLYWYLQNLGQGPELLIRYENEEAVDDSQLPKDRFSAERLKGVDSTLKIQPAELGDSAVYLCASSLDAGSGETQYFGPGTRLLVL.